The 28 T cell receptor beta chains below were found in one sample sequenced in a study of CD8+CD57+ T cells in acquired aplastic anemia. Genomic DNA served as template for TCR beta VDJ and CDR3 profiling. TCRdb redid the calling of the reads with MiXCR, one entry per CDR3 protein. The data contain about 200,000 distinct CDR3 sequences, around three fifths of them seen just once; the ten biggest clones take up roughly three fifths. Previously, flow cytometry had revealed CD8+CD57+ cell expansion in the patients chosen for sequencing. Sequencing was performed on sorted CD4+, CD8+, or CD8+CD57+ T cells (not recorded which) from PBMCs. The source is a human donor with aplastic anemia.

V usage is TRBV4-1 and J usage is TRBJ1-5; the D gene is possibly TRBD1 (5 bases). The CDR3 loop spans 15 amino acids. V lost 3 bases to trimming and J lost 3 bases, with 12 bases between them. CDR1 and CDR2 from the germline V gene are MGHRA and YSYEKL. CDR3 nucleotide sequence: TGCGCCAGCAGCCATCAATGGGGACCCAATCAGCCCCAGCATTTT. Its translation: CASSHQWGPNQPQHF.

This sequence joins TRBV7-9 and TRBJ2-7, with TRBD1 identical over 9 bases. Trimming at V came to 5 bases and at J to 5 bases, leaving 13 bases not matched to a gene. Germline loops: CDR1 SEHNR, CDR2 FQNEAQ (reference sequence). The CDR3 runs to 16 residues. The CDR3 reads CASSPLPGQGGDEQYF. Written as DNA, the CDR3 is TGTGCCAGCAGCCCTCTGCCGGGACAGGGAGGCGACGAGCAGTACTTC. The full variable domain, completed using reference TRBV7-9 and TRBJ2-7, is DTGVSQNPRHKITKRGQNVTFRCDPISEHNRLYWYRQTLGQGPEFLTYFQNEAQLEKSRLLSDRFSAERPKGSFSTLEIQRTEQGDSAMYLCASSPLPGQGGDEQYFGPGTRLTVT.

This clonotype was observed once. The chain employs TRBV7-3 and TRBJ2-3; 8 bases line up with TRBD1. Germline V gene data show CDR1 as SGHTA and CDR2 as FQGTGA. This CDR3 is built from 19 residues. The junction had 14 bases not matched to a gene; V was cut back by 3 bases and J by 0 bases. DNA of the CDR3: TGTGCCAGCAGCTTGATCTACGGGACAGGAGACGACAGCACAGATACGCAGTATTTT. This translates into CASSLIYGTGDDSTDTQYF.

This chain connects TRBV7-9 to TRBJ2-5; a possible D gene is TRBD1 (5 bases). The germline CDR1 and CDR2 sequences are SEHNR and FQNEAQ (reference sequence). V shed 1 base and J shed 4 bases, with 13 bases lying between them. This CDR3 has 15 residues. Here the CDR3 reads CASSLGRVSGETQYF. CDR3 nucleotide sequence: TGTGCCAGCAGCTTAGGCAGGGTTTCGGGAGAGACCCAGTACTTC. The variable domain in full, completed from reference TRBV7-9 and TRBJ2-5, reads DTGVSQNPRHKITKRGQNVTFRCDPISEHNRLYWYRQTLGQGPEFLTYFQNEAQLEKSRLLSDRFSAERPKGSFSTLEIQRTEQGDSAMYLCASSLGRVSGETQYFGPGTRLLVL.

This sequence joins TRBV5-1 and TRBJ1-2, with 7 nucleotides matching TRBD1. The CDR3 length is 18 residues. Trimming took 3 bases from V and 7 from J; bases not matched to a gene: 21. Germline V gene lookup returns CDR1 SGHRS and CDR2 YFSETQ. The chain's CDR3 is CASSSIGGGTDVSGGYTF. CDR3 nucleotides: TGCGCCAGCAGCTCCATAGGGGGCGGGACAGACGTATCCGGTGGCTACACCTTC.

This clonotype was seen only a few times. The chain employs TRBV10-3 and TRBJ1-4, with D possibly TRBD1 on 5 matching bases. With 10 bases removed from V and 5 bases from J, the gap between germline ends came to 11 bases. Germline-derived CDR1 and CDR2 are ENHRY and SYGVKD. The CDR3 is made up of 12 amino acids. The CDR3 loop reads CATSGRNEKLFF. The CDR3 DNA is TGTGCCACCTCGGGGCGGAATGAAAAACTGTTTTTT.

The chain recombines TRBV6-1 with TRBJ1-1, with D possibly being TRBD1 (6 bases). V dropped 4 bases and J dropped 0 bases, with 12 bases sitting between them. Germline V gene lookup returns CDR1 MNHNS and CDR2 SASEGT. There are 15 residues in the CDR3. For the CDR3, the DNA is TGTGCCAGCAGTGTTGTGGGGGGGCTGAACACTGAAGCTTTCTTT. This encodes CASSVVGGLNTEAFF.

Comment on this clonotype: A read error may explain this, as a much larger clone is one base away. This chain links TRBV4-1 with TRBJ2-5; D call uncertain. The ends were cut back, 0 bases at V and 1 base at J, with 9 bases in the middle. The CDR3 length is 15 residues. CDR1 is MGHRA and CDR2 is YSYEKL in the germline V gene. The CDR3 sequence: CASSQDMTGQETQYF. Here the CDR3 DNA reads TGCGCCAGCAGCCAAGATATGACCGGCCAAGAGACCCAGTACTTC.

This clonotype was recorded at least ten times. The V call is TRBV5-1, the J call TRBJ1-1; perhaps TRBD1 as D (6 bases). The germline V gene encodes CDR1 SGHRS and CDR2 YFSETQ. CDR3 length equals 14 residues. Trimming removed 2 bases from V and 5 bases from J, with 13 bases in between. CDR3 coding DNA: TGCGCCAGCAGCTTCCGGGGGGCGACAACTGAAGCTTTCTTT. Protein sequence: CASSFRGATTEAFF.

The CDR3 protein is CANILGNTIYF. The CDR3 DNA reads TGTGCCAACATCCTTGGAAACACCATATATTTT. The V and J genes are TRBV2 and TRBJ1-3; D is uncertain. Trimming shortened V by 10 bases and J by 3 bases, and 7 bases separated the two germline ends. Germline V lookup: CDR1 SNHLY, CDR2 FYNNEI. The CDR3 covers 11 residues.

This chain links TRBV24-1 with TRBJ2-5; TRBD1 matches at 7 bases. Per the germline V gene, CDR1 is KGHDR and CDR2 is SFDVKD. Germline trimming cut 5 bases from V and 4 bases from J; bases unmatched to any gene: 9. The CDR3 is made up of 15 amino acids. Here the CDR3 reads CATSGVDRVVETQYF. The CDR3 coding sequence is TGTGCCACCAGTGGGGTCGACAGGGTGGTAGAGACCCAGTACTTC.

The chain couples TRBV2 to TRBJ1-6; D is undetermined. Trimming shortened V by 0 bases and J by 0 bases, and 9 bases separated the two germline ends. This CDR3 region has 17 residues. CDR1 and CDR2 (germline): SNHLY, FYNNEI. The CDR3 region is CASSEADESSYNSPLHF. Here the CDR3 DNA reads TGTGCCAGCAGTGAAGCGGATGAGAGCTCCTATAATTCACCCCTCCACTTT.

This clonotype was found once. This chain links TRBV9 with TRBJ2-7; 12 nucleotides line up with TRBD1. V lost 4 bases, J lost 6 bases, and 8 bases stayed unmatched. The CDR3 totals 15 residues. Germline CDR1 reads SGDLS; CDR2 reads YYNGEE. In DNA form, the CDR3 reads TGTGCCAGCAGCCCAGACGGGGGACAGGGGGCCGAGCAGTACTTC. Protein sequence: CASSPDGGQGAEQYF.

This clonotype has a handful of counts. The V gene is TRBV6-4, the J gene TRBJ1-1, with TRBD1 identical over 7 bases. From germline, CDR1 is MRHNA and CDR2 SNTAGT. The V segment lost 6 bases and the J segment 3 bases; nucleotides outside the gene matches: 4. The CDR3 totals 13 residues. The CDR3 bases are TGTGCCAGCAGCGACAGGGACGACACTGAAGCTTTCTTT. Its translation is CASSDRDDTEAFF.

About this clonotype: A clone one base away is much larger, so this may be a read error. V usage is TRBV5-1 and J usage is TRBJ1-1, with 8 bases lining up with TRBD1. This CDR3 is built from 19 residues. Germline assignment: CDR1 SGHRS and CDR2 YFSETQ. This CDR3 reads CVSSFPDRGRAHMNTEAFF. CDR3 nucleotide sequence: TGCGTCAGCAGCTTTCCCGACAGGGGACGGGCTCACATGAACACTGAAGCTTTCTTT. Combining the CDR3 with reference TRBV5-1 and TRBJ1-1 gives the whole variable domain KAGVTQTPRYLIKTRGQQVTLSCSPISGHRSVSWYQQTPGQGLQFLFEYFSETQRNKGNFPGRFSGRQFSNSRSEMNVSTLELGDSALYLCVSSFPDRGRAHMNTEAFFGQGTRLTVV.

This clonotype was detected many times. This chain uses TRBV30 with TRBJ2-7; D assignment may be TRBD1 or TRBD2 (5 bases each). Trimming pared 2 bases from V and 7 bases from J, leaving 18 bases between. This CDR3 contains 14 residues. Germline V gives CDR1 GTSNPN, CDR2 SVGIG (reference sequence). The CDR3 loop reads CAWSSGAGTGEQYF. The CDR3 DNA reads as TGTGCCTGGAGTTCTGGGGCAGGGACGGGAGAGCAGTACTTC.

The genes are TRBV20-1 and TRBJ1-1; tentative D call: TRBD1 (6 bases). Germline V gene lookup returns CDR1 DFQATT and CDR2 SNEGSKA (reference sequence). The CDR3 runs 14 residues. Trimming stripped 2 bases from V and 0 bases from J, with 10 bases between. The CDR3 is CSARSGHLNTEAFF. The CDR3 region has the DNA TGCAGTGCTAGATCGGGACACCTGAACACTGAAGCTTTCTTT.

CDR3 in DNA: TGTGCCAGCAGCTTGGGGGGACAGGGCGGCCCTGATACGCAGTATTTT. Translating it yields CASSLGGQGGPDTQYF. V is TRBV5-4 and J is TRBJ2-3, with 9 positions matching TRBD1. V trimming: 0 bases; J trimming: 6 bases; junction bases outside the gene matches: 8. Germline V gene sequence: CDR1 SGHNT, CDR2 YYREEE (reference sequence). The CDR3 is 16 amino acids. The variable domain in full, with the rest retrieved from reference TRBV5-4 and TRBJ2-3, is ETGVTQSPTHLIKTRGQQVTLRCSSQSGHNTVSWYQQALGQGPQFIFQYYREEENGRGNFPPRFSGLQFPNYSSELNVNALELDDSALYLCASSLGGQGGPDTQYFGPGTRLTVL.

The chain links TRBV4-3 to TRBJ1-6; the D gene is possibly TRBD1 (6 bases). V was pared by 1 base and J by 10 bases, with 17 bases between. CDR3 length: 16 amino acids. The V gene's germline CDR1 is LGHNA and CDR2 YSLEER. CDR3 bases: TGCGCCAGCAGCCAAGCGACGTTCAGGGGTCGGTCACCCCTCCACTTT. Amino acids: CASSQATFRGRSPLHF.

This clonotype was seen only a few times. J is TRBJ1-6 and V is TRBV4-2, with D uncertain. CDR3 size: 17 residues. Trimming removed 0 bases from V and 8 bases from J, with 17 bases in between. Germline CDR1 and CDR2: LGHNA and YNFKEQ. CDR3 bases: TGTGCCAGCAGCCAAGAAGTGGGCGGCAGGTTGGATTCACCCCTCCACTTT. Translated, it gives CASSQEVGGRLDSPLHF.

In this sample, this clonotype turned up once. V is TRBV24-1 and J is TRBJ2-1; D is possibly TRBD2 (5 bases). Between the trimmed V and J ends, which lost 8 bases and 0 bases, there was a span of 22 bases. The CDR3 is made up of 18 amino acids. In germline, CDR1 is KGHDR, CDR2 SFDVKD. The CDR3 DNA reads TGTGCCACCAAAAGGAGGCCCCCCGGCCAAAGCTCCTACAATGAGCAGTTCTTC. As protein: CATKRRPPGQSSYNEQFF.

There are a few counts of this clonotype. The chain is built from TRBV24-1 and TRBJ1-5; D remains unclear. This CDR3 is 12 amino acids long. Looked up from germline, CDR1 is KGHDR and CDR2 is SFDVKD. V dropped 3 bases and J dropped 3 bases, with 2 bases sitting between them. CDR3 sequence reads: CATSDANQPQHF. The CDR3 DNA reads as TGTGCCACCAGTGATGCCAATCAGCCCCAGCATTTT.

This clonotype was found a few times. V is TRBV20-1 and J is TRBJ1-1; D gene unclear. Germline values: CDR1 DFQATT, CDR2 SNEGSKA (reference sequence). V dropped 0 bases and J dropped 11 bases, with 7 bases sitting between them. This CDR3 contains 10 residues. Written as DNA, the CDR3 is TGCAGTGCTAGAGATGGACCGGCTTTCTTT. This translates into CSARDGPAFF.

This sequence joins TRBV7-4 and TRBJ1-6; 9 bases fit TRBD1. CDR1 SGHVT and CDR2 SQSDAQ come from the germline V gene. The CDR3 totals 17 residues. Losses at the gene ends were 5 bases for V and 10 bases for J; bases not matched to a gene: 15. The CDR3 nucleotides read TGTGCCAGCAGCCACCCCTTCCGGGACAGGGTACAGTCACCCCTCCACTTT. It yields the protein CASSHPFRDRVQSPLHF.

The chain links TRBV7-9 to TRBJ2-6, with TRBD1 matching over 7 bases. This CDR3 comprises 17 residues. CDR1 and CDR2 (germline): SEHNR, FQNEAQ (reference sequence). Germline trimming cut 5 bases from V and 0 bases from J; bases unmatched to any gene: 7. This chain's CDR3 is CASSTRQGLSGANVLTF. CDR3 nucleotides: TGTGCCAGCAGCACCCGACAGGGCCTCTCTGGGGCCAACGTCCTGACTTTC.

CDR3: CASSPSGEAQETQFF. The CDR3 coding sequence is TGTGCCAGCAGTCCCTCCGGGGAAGCACAAGAGACCCAGTTCTTC. The chain uses TRBV7-2 and TRBJ2-5, with D possibly being TRBD2 (5 bases). The DNA end lines up better with TRBJ2-1; the J call may be wrong. This CDR3 spans 15 amino acids. Germline V gives CDR1 SGHTA, CDR2 FQGNSA.

The chain is built from TRBV20-1 and TRBJ1-6, with 7 bases fitting TRBD1. Germline V lookup: CDR1 DFQATT, CDR2 SNEGSKA (reference sequence). With 4 bases clipped from V and 5 bases from J, the junction kept 5 bases outside the gene matches. CDR3 length: 14 residues. The CDR3 DNA sequence: TGCAGTGCTACCCCGGGACAGAATAATTCACCCCTCCACTTT. It specifies CSATPGQNNSPLHF.

The rearrangement links TRBV20-1 to TRBJ1-1, with a weak D call TRBD1 (6 bases). Germline CDR1 DFQATT, CDR2 SNEGSKA (reference sequence). V lost 5 bases and J lost 0, with 16 bases in between. The CDR3 loop spans 15 amino acids. The CDR3 DNA sequence: TGCAGTGCTGCGACAGGAAGCAAATTGAACACTGAAGCTTTCTTT. It encodes CSAATGSKLNTEAFF.